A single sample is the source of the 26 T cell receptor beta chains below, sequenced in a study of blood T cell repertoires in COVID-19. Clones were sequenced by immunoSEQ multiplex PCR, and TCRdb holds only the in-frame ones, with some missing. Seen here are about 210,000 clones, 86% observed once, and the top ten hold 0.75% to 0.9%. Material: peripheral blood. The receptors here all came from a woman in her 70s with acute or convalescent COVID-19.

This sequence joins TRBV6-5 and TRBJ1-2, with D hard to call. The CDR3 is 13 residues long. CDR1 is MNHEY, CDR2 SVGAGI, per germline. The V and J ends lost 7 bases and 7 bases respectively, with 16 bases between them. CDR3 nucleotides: TGTGCCAGCACCCAGCCGGGGTCCTTTGGCTACACCTTC. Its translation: CASTQPGSFGYTF.

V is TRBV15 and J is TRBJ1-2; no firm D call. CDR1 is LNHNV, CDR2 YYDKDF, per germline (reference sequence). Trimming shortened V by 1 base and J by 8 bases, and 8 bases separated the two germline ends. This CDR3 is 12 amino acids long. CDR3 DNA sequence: TGTGCCACCAGCAGAGGAGGAGGGGGCTACACCTTC. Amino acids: CATSRGGGGYTF. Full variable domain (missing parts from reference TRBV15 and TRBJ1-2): DAMVIQNPRYQVTQFGKPVTLSCSQTLNHNVMYWYQQKSSQAPKLLFHYYDKDFNNEADTPDNFQSRRPNTSFCFLDIRSPGLGDTAMYLCATSRGGGGYTFGSGTRLTVV.

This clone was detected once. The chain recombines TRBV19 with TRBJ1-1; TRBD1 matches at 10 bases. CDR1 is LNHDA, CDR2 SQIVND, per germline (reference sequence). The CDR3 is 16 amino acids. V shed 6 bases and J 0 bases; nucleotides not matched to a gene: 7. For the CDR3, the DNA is TGTGCCAGTAGGAAGGACAGGGGGTCTATGAACACTGAAGCTTTCTTT. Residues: CASRKDRGSMNTEAFF.

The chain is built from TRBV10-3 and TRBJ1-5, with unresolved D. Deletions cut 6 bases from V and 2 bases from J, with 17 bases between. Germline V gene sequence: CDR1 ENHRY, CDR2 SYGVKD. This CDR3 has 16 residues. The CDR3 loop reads CAIRPEGTVGNQPQHF. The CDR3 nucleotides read TGTGCCATCAGGCCCGAGGGAACAGTTGGCAATCAGCCCCAGCATTTT.

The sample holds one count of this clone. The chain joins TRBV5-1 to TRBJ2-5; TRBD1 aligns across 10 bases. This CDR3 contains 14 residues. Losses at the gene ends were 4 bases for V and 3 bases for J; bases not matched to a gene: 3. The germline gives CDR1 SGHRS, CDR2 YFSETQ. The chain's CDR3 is CASSRGTGEETQYF. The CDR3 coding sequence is TGCGCCAGCAGCCGAGGGACAGGGGAAGAGACCCAGTACTTC. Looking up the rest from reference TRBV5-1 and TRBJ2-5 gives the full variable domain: KAGVTQTPRYLIKTRGQQVTLSCSPISGHRSVSWYQQTPGQGLQFLFEYFSETQRNKGNFPGRFSGRQFSNSRSEMNVSTLELGDSALYLCASSRGTGEETQYFGPGTRLLVL.

The CDR3 loop reads CASSFQEVHQPQHF. The CDR3 DNA reads TGTGCCAGCAGTTTCCAGGAGGTCCATCAGCCCCAGCATTTT. This chain joins TRBV28 and TRBJ1-5; no clear D gene. The CDR3 is made up of 14 amino acids. V lost 3 bases to trimming and J lost 5 bases, with 11 bases between them. Germline V gene sequence: CDR1 MDHEN, CDR2 SYDVKM.

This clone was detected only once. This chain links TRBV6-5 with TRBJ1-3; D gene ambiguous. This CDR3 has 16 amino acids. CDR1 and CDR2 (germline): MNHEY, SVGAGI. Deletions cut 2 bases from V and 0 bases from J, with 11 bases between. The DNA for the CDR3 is TGTGCCAGCAGTTACGGAGGCACTTACTCTGGAAACACCATATATTTT. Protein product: CASSYGGTYSGNTIYF.

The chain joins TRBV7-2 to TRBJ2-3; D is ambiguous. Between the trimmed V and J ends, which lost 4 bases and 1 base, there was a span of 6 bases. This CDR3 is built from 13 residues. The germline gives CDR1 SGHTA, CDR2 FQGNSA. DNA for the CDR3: TGTGCCAGCAGCTGGAGTCGCACAGATACGCAGTATTTT. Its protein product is CASSWSRTDTQYF.

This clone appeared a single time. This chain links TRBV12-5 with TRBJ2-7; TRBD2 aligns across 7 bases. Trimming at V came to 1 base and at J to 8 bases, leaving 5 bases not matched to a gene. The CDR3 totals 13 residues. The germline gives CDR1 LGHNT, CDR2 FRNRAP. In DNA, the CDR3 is TGTGCTAGTGGTTTGGGGGGAGGGGCGCAGCAGTACTTC. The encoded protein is CASGLGGGAQQYF.

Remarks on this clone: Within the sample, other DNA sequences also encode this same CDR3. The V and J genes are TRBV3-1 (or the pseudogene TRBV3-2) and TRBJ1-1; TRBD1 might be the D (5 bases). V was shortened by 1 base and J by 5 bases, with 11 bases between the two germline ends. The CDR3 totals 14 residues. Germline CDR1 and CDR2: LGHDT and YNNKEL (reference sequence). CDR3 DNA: TGTGCCAGCAGCCAAGGGTCAGGGAGGACTGAAGCTTTCTTT. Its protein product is CASSQGSGRTEAFF.

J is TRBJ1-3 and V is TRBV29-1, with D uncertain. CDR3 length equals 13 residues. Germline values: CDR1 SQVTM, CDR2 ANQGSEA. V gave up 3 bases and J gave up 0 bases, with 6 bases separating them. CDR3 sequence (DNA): TGCAGCGTTGAGCGGATCTCTGGAAACACCATATATTTT. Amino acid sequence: CSVERISGNTIYF. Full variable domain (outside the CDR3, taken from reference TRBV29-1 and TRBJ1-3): SAVISQKPSRDICQRGTSLTIQCQVDSQVTMMFWYRQQPGQSLTLIATANQGSEATYESGFVIDKFPISRPNLTFSTLTVSNMSPEDSSIYLCSVERISGNTIYFGEGSWLTVV.

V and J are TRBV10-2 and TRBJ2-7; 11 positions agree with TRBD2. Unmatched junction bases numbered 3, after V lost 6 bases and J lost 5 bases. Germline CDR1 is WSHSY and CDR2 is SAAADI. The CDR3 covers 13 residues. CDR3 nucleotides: TGCGCCAGCAGAACTAGCGGGAGCGACGAGCAGTACTTC. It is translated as CASRTSGSDEQYF.

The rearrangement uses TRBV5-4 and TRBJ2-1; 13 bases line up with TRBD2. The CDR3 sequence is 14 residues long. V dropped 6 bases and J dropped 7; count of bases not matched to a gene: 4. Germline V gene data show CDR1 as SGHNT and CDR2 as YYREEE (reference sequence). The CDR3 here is CASTAGLAGNEQFF. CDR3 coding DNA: TGTGCCAGCACCGCGGGACTAGCGGGAAATGAGCAGTTCTTC.

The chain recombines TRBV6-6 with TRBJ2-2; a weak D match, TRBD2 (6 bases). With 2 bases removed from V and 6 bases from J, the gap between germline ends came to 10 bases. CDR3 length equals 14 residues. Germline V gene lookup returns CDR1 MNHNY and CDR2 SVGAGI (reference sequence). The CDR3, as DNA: TGTGCCAGCAGTTACGTCGGGACTTCCGGGGAGCTGTTTTTT. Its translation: CASSYVGTSGELFF.

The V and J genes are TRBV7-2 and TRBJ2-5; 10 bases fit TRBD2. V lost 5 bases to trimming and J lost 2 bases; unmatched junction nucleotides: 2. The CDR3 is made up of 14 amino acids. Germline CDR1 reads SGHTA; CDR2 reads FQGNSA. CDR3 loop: CASSRSGGQETQYF. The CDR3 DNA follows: TGTGCCAGCAGCCGTAGCGGGGGGCAAGAGACCCAGTACTTC.

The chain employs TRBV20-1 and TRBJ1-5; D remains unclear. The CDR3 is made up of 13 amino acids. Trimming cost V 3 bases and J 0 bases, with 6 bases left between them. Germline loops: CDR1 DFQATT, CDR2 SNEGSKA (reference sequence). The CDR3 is CSASGSSNQPQHF. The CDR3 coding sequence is TGCAGTGCTAGTGGCAGTAGCAATCAGCCCCAGCATTTT.

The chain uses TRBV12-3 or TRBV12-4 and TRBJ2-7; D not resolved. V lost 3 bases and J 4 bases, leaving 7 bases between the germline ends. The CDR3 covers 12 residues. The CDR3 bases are TGTGCCAGCAGTTTGATCGGTTACGAGCAGTACTTC. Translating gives CASSLIGYEQYF.

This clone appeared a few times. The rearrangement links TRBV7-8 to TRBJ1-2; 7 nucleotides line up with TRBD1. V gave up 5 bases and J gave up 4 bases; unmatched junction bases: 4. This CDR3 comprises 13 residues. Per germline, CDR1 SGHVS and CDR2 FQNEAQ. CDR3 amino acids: CASSLDRVYGYTF. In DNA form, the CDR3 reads TGTGCCAGCAGCCTAGACAGGGTCTATGGCTACACCTTC. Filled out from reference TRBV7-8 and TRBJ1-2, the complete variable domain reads GAGVSQSPRYKVAKRGQDVALRCDPISGHVSLFWYQQALGQGPEFLTYFQNEAQLDKSGLPSDRFFAERPEGSVSTLKIQRTQQEDSAVYLCASSLDRVYGYTFGSGTRLTVV.

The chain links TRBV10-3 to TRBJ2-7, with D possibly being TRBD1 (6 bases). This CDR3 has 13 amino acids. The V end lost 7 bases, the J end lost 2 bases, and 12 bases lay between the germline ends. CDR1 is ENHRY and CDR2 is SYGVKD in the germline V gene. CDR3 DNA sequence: TGTGCCATCACCACGGACAGAACCTACGAGCAGTACTTC. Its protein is CAITTDRTYEQYF.

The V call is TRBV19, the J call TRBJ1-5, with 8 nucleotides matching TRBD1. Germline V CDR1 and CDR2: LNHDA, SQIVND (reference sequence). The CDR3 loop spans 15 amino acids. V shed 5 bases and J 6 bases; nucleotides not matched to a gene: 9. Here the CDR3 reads CASSFRGREGQPQHF. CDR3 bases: TGTGCCAGTAGTTTCAGGGGGCGAGAAGGTCAGCCCCAGCATTTT.

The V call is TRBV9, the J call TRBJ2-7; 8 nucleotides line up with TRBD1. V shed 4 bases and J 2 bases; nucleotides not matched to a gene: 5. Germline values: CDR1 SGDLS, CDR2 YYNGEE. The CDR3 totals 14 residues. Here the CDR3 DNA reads TGTGCCAGCAGCTTAACAGGGGGTCCCTACGAGCAGTACTTC. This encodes CASSLTGGPYEQYF.

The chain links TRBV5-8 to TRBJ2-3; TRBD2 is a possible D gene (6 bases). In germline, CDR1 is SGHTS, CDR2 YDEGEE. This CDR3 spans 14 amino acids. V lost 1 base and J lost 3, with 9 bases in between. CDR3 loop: CASSLRLATDTQYF. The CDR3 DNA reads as TGTGCCAGCAGCTTGAGGCTAGCGACAGATACGCAGTATTTT. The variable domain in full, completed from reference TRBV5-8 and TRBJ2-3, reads EAGVTQSPTHLIKTRGQQATLRCSPISGHTSVYWYQQALGLGLQFLLWYDEGEERNRGNFPPRFSGRQFPNYSSELNVNALELEDSALYLCASSLRLATDTQYFGPGTRLTVL.

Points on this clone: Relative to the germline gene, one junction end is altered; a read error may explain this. The CDR3 is CASSPGQLYEQCF. Written as DNA, the CDR3 is TGTGCCAGCAGTCCGGGACAACTCTACGAGCAGTGCTTC. V is TRBV6-5 and J is TRBJ2-7; D is possibly TRBD1 (6 bases). The CDR3 runs 13 residues. The germline gives CDR1 MNHEY, CDR2 SVGAGI.

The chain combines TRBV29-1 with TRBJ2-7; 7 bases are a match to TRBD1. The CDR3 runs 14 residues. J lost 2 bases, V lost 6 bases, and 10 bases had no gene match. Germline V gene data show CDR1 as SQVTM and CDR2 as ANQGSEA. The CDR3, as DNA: TGCAGCGTAACGGGACAGCTGCCGACCTACGAGCAGTACTTC. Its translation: CSVTGQLPTYEQYF.

CDR3 bases: TGCGCCAGCAGCTTGGACGGGTTAAGAGGCTACACCTTC. Translation gives CASSLDGLRGYTF. The chain carries TRBV5-1 and TRBJ1-2, with unresolved D. Germline CDR1 reads SGHRS; CDR2 reads YFSETQ. V was cut by 0 bases and J by 8 bases, with 11 bases left in between. The CDR3 has 13 residues.

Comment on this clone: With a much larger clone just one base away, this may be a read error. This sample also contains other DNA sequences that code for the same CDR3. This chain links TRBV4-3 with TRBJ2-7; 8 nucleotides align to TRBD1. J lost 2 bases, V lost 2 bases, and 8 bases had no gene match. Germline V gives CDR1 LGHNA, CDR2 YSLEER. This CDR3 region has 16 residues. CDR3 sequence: CASSQTGQGDPYEQYF. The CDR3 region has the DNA TGCGCCAGCAGCCAAACCGGACAGGGTGACCCCTACGAGCAGTACTTC.